This TCR beta chain is drawn from a study of cytomegalovirus exposure and HLA in healthy donors. Overall study results and limits: Roughly uniform depth of sequencing across donors was assumed in presence/absence analyses.

Notes on this clone: Its antigen is unknown.

Trimming removed 4 bases from V and 1 base from J; junction bases left unmatched: 5. The germline gives CDR1 MNHEY, CDR2 SMNVEV (reference sequence). The CDR3 covers 15 residues. PCR amplification relied on 60 Vbeta primers (plus 13 Jbeta primers). TCRdb's copy holds only in-frame clones and misses some; the assay was immunoSEQ multiplex PCR. The sample lists about 130,000 clones, 75% to 90% occurring once. Sequenced: PBMCs. The clonotype was recovered from a woman in her thirties or forties in good health and CMV-seronegative. The genes are TRBV27 and TRBJ2-7; TRBD2 aligns across 9 bases. CDR3 sequence (DNA): TGTGCCAGCAGTTCCTTAGCGGGAGAGTCCTACGAGCAGTACTTC. Protein sequence: CASSSLAGESYEQYF.